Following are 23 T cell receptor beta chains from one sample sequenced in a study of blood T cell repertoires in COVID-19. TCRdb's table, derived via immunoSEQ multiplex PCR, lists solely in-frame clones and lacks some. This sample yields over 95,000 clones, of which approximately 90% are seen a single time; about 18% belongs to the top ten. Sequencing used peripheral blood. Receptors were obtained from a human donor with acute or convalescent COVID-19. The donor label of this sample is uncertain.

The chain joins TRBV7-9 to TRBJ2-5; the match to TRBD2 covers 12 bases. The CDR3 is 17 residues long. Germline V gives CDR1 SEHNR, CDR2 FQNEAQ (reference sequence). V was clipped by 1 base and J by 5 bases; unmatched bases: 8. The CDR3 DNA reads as TGTGCCAGCAGCTTAGTTCGACTAGCGGGAGTGCACGAGACCCAGTACTTC. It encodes CASSLVRLAGVHETQYF.

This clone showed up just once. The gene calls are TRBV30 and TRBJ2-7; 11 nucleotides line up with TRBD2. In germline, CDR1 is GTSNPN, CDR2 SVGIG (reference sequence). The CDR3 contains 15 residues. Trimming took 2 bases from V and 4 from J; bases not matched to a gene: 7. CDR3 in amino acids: CAWSPPGLAVYEQYF. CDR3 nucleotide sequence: TGTGCCTGGAGTCCTCCGGGACTAGCGGTTTACGAGCAGTACTTC.

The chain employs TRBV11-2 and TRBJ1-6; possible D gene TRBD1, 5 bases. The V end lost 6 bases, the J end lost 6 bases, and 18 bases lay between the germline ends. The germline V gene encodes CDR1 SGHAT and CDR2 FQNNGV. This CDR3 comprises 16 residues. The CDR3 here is CASRKSISGVNSPLHF. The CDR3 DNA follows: TGTGCCAGCAGGAAATCGATTTCGGGGGTTAATTCACCCCTCCACTTT.

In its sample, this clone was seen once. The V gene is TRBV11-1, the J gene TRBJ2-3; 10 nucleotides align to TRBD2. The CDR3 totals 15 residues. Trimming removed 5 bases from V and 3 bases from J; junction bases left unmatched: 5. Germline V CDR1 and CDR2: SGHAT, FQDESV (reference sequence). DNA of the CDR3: TGTGCCAGCAGCCCGAGCGGGAGGGGTACAGATACGCAGTATTTT. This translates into CASSPSGRGTDTQYF.

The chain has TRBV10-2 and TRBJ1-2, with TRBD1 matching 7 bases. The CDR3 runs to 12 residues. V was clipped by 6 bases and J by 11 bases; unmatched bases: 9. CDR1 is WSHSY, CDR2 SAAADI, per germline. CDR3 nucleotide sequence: TGCGCCAGCAGCGGATACAGGGGCCCATACACCTTC. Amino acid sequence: CASSGYRGPYTF.

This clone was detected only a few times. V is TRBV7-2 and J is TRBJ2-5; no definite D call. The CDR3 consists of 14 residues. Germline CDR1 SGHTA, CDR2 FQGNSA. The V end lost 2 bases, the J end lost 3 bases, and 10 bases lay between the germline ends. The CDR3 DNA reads TGTGCCAGCAGCTTATCGCATCCTAAAGAGACCCAGTACTTC. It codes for CASSLSHPKETQYF.

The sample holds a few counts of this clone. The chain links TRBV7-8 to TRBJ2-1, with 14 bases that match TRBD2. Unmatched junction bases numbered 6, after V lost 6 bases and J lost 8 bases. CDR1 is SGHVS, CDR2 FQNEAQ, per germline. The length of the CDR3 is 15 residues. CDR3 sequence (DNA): TGTGCCAGCAGGTCAGGACTAGCGGGAGGCGATGAGCAGTTCTTC. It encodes CASRSGLAGGDEQFF.

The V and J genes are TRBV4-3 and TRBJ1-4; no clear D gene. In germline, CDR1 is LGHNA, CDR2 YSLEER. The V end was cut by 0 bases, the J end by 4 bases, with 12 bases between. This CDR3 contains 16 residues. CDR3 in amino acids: CASSQERARFNEKLFF. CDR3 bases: TGCGCCAGCAGCCAAGAGCGGGCCCGATTTAATGAAAAACTGTTTTTT.

The CDR3 sequence is CASQPGTVATGELFF. In DNA, the CDR3 is TGTGCCAGCCAACCGGGGACTGTCGCCACCGGGGAGCTGTTTTTT. The chain joins TRBV18 to TRBJ2-2; the D gene is possibly TRBD2 (6 bases). V was trimmed by 8 bases and J by 4 bases, leaving 17 bases between them. The CDR3 has 15 amino acids. Per the germline V gene, CDR1 is KGHSH and CDR2 is LQKENI.

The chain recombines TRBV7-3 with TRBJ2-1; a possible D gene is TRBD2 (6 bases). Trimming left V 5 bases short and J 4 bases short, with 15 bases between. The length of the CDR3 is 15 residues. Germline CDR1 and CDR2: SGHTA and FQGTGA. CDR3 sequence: CASSSPGTGYNEQFF. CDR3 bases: TGTGCCAGCAGCAGTCCCGGGACTGGTTACAATGAGCAGTTCTTC. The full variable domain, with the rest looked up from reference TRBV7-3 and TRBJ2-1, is GAGVSQTPSNKVTEKGKYVELRCDPISGHTALYWYRQSLGQGPEFLIYFQGTGAADDSGLPNDRFFAVRPEGSVSTLKIQRTERGDSAVYLCASSSPGTGYNEQFFGPGTRLTVL.

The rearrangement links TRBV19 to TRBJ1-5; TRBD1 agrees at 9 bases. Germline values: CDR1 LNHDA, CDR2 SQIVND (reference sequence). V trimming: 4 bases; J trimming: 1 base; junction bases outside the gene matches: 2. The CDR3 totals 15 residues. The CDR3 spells CASSKGTGSNQPQHF. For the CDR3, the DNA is TGTGCCAGTAGTAAAGGGACAGGGAGCAATCAGCCCCAGCATTTT.

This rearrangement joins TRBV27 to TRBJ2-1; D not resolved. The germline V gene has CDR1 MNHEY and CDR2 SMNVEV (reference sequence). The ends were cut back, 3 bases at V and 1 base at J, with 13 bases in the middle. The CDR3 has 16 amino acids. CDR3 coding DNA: TGTGCCAGCAGTTTTTTTGACACCCGATCCTACAATGAGCAGTTCTTC. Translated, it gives CASSFFDTRSYNEQFF.

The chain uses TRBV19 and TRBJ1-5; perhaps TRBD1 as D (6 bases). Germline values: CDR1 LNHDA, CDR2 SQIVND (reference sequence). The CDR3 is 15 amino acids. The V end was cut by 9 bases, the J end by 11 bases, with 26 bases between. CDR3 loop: CASSSGGLIGTAQHF. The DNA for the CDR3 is TGTGCCAGCTCATCCGGGGGGCTGATAGGGACGGCCCAGCATTTT.

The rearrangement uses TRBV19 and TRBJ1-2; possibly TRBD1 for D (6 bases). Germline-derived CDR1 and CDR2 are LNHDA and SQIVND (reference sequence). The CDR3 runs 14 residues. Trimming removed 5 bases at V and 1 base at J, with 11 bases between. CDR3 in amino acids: CASSGKQGNYGYTF. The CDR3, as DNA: TGTGCCAGTAGTGGAAAACAGGGTAACTATGGCTACACCTTC.

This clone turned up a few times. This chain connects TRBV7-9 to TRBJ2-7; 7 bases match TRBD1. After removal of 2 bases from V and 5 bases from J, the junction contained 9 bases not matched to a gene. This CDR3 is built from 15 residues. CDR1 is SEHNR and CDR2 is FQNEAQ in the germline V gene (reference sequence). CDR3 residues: CASSLRQGVENEQYF. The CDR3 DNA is TGTGCCAGCAGCTTACGCCAGGGGGTCGAGAACGAGCAGTACTTC.

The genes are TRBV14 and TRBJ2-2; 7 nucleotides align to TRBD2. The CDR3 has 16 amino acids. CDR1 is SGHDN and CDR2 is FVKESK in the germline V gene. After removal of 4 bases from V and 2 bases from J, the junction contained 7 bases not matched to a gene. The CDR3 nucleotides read TGTGCCAGCAGCCGAATACTAGCGCCCAACACCGGGGAGCTGTTTTTT. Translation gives CASSRILAPNTGELFF.

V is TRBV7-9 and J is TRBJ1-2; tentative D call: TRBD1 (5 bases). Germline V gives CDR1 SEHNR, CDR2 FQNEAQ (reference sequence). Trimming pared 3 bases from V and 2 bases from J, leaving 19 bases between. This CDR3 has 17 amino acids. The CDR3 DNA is TGTGCCAGCAGCTTCGCCGGCCCCGACGGGGGGAACTATGGCTACACCTTC. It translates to CASSFAGPDGGNYGYTF. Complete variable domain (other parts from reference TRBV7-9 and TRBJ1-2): DTGVSQNPRHKITKRGQNVTFRCDPISEHNRLYWYRQTLGQGPEFLTYFQNEAQLEKSRLLSDRFSAERPKGSFSTLEIQRTEQGDSAMYLCASSFAGPDGGNYGYTFGSGTRLTVV.

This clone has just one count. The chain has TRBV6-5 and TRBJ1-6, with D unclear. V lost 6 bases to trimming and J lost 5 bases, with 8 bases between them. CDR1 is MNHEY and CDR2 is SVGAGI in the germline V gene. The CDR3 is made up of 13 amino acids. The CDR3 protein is CASRAVDNSPLHF. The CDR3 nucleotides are TGTGCCAGCAGAGCCGTCGATAATTCACCCCTCCACTTT.

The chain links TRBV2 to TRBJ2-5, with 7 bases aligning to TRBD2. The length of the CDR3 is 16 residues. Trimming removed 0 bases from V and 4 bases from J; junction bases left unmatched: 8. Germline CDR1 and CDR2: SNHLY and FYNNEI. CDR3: CASSEAGGQWGETQYF. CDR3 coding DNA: TGTGCCAGCAGTGAAGCGGGAGGGCAGTGGGGAGAGACCCAGTACTTC.

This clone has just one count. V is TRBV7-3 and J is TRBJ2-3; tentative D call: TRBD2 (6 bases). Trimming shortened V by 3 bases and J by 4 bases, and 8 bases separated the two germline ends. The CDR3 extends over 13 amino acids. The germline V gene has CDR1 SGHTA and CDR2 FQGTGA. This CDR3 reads CASSFPGADTQYF. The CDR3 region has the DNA TGTGCCAGCAGCTTTCCGGGGGCAGATACGCAGTATTTT.

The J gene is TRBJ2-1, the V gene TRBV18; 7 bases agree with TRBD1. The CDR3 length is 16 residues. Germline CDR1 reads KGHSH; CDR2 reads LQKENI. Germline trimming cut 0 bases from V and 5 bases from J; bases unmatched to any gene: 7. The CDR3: CASSPPIGQANNEQFF. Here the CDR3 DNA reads TGTGCCAGCTCACCACCGATCGGACAGGCTAACAATGAGCAGTTCTTC.

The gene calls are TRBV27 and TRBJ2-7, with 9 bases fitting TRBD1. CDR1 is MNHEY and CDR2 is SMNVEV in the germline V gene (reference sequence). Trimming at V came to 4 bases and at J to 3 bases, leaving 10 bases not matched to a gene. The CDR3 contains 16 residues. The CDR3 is CASSSTNWDRDYEQYF. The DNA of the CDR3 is TGTGCCAGCAGTTCTACGAACTGGGACAGGGACTACGAGCAGTACTTC.

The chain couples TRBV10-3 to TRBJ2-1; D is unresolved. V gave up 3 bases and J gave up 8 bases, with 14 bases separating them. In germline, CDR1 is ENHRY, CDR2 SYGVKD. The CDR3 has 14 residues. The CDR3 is CAISDGGTSDEQFF. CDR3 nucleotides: TGTGCCATCAGTGACGGCGGTACATCGGATGAGCAGTTCTTC.